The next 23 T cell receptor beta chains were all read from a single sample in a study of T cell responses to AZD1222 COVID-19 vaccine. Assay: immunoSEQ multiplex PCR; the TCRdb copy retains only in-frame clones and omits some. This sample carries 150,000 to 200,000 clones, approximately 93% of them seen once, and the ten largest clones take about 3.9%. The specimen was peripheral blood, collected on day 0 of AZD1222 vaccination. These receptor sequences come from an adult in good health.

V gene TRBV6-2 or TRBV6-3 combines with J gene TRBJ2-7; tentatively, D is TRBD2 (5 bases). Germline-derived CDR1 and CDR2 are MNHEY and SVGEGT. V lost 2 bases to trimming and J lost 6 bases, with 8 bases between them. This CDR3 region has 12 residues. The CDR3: CASSYSRGEQYF. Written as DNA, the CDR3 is TGTGCCAGCAGTTACAGTCGGGGCGAGCAGTACTTC.

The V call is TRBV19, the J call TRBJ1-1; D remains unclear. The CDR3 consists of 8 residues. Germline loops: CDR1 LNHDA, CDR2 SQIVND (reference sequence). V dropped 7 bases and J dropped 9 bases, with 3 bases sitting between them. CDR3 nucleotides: TGTGCCAGTAAGAAAGCTTTCTTT. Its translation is CASKKAFF.

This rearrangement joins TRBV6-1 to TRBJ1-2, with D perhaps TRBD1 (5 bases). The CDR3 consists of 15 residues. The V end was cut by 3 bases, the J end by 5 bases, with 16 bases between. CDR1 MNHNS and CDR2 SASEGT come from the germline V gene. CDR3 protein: CASSEVSGREYGYTF. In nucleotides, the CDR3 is TGTGCCAGCAGTGAGGTTTCGGGCAGGGAATATGGCTACACCTTC.

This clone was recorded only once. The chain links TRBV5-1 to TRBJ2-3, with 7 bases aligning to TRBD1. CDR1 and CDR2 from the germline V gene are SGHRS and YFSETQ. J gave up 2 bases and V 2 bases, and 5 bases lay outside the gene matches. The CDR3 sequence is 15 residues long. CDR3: CASSFKGANTDTQYF. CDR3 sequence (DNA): TGCGCCAGCAGCTTTAAGGGGGCGAACACAGATACGCAGTATTTT.

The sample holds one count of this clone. CDR3 DNA: TGTGCCAGTAGTATAGGTCGAGGGGACTATGGCTACACCTTC. It is translated as CASSIGRGDYGYTF. The gene calls are TRBV19 and TRBJ1-2; tentatively, D is TRBD1 (5 bases). The CDR3 is 14 residues long. V lost 1 base and J 3 bases, leaving 9 bases between the germline ends. Germline V gene sequence: CDR1 LNHDA, CDR2 SQIVND (reference sequence).

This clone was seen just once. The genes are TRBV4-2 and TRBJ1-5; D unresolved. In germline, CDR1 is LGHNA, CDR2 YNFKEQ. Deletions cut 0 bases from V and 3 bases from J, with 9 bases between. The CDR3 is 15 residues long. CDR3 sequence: CASSQDWSYNQPQHF. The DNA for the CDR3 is TGTGCCAGCAGCCAAGATTGGTCTTACAATCAGCCCCAGCATTTT.

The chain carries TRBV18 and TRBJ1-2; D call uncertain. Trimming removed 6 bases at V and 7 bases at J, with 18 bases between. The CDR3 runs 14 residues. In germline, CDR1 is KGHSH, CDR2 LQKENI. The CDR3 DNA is TGTGCCAGCTCCCCCGGTCATGGATCAACTGGCTACACCTTC. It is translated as CASSPGHGSTGYTF.

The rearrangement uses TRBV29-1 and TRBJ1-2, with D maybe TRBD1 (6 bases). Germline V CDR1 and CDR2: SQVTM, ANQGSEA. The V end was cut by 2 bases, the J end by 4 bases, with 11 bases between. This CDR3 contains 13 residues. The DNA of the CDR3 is TGCAGCGTTGAACGCCCAGGGGTCTATGGCTACACCTTC. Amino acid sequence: CSVERPGVYGYTF.

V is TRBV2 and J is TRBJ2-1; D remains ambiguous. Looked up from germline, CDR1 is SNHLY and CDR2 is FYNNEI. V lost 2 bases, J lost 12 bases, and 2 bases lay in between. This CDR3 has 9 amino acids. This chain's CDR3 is CASSELQFF. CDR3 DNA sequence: TGTGCCAGCAGTGAACTGCAGTTCTTC.

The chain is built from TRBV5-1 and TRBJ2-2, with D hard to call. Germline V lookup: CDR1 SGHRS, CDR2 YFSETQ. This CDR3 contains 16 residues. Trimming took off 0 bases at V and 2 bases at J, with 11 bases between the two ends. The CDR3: CASSLARGPNTGELFF. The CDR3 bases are TGCGCCAGCAGCTTGGCCCGCGGTCCTAACACCGGGGAGCTGTTTTTT. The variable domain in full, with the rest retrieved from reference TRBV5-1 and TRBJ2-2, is KAGVTQTPRYLIKTRGQQVTLSCSPISGHRSVSWYQQTPGQGLQFLFEYFSETQRNKGNFPGRFSGRQFSNSRSEMNVSTLELGDSALYLCASSLARGPNTGELFFGEGSRLTVL.

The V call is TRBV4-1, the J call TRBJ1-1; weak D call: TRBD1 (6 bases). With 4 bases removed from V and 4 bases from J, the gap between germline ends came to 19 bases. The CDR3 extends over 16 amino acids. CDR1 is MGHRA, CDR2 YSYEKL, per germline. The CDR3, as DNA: TGCGCCAGCAGCCCCACACGGTTGGTCAGGGGCACTGAAGCTTTCTTT. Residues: CASSPTRLVRGTEAFF.

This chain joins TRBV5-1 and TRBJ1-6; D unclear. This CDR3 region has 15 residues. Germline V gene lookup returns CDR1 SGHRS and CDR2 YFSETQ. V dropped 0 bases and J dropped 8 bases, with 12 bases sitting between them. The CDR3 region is CASSLDRVADSPLHF. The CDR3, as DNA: TGCGCCAGCAGCTTGGACCGGGTAGCGGATTCACCCCTCCACTTT. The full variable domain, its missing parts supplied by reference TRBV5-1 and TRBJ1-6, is KAGVTQTPRYLIKTRGQQVTLSCSPISGHRSVSWYQQTPGQGLQFLFEYFSETQRNKGNFPGRFSGRQFSNSRSEMNVSTLELGDSALYLCASSLDRVADSPLHFGNGTRLTVT.

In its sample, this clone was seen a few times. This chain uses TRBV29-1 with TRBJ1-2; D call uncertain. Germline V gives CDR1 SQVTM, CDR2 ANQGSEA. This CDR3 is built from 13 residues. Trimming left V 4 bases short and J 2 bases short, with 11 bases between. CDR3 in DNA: TGCAGCGTTGGTACCGCACGGAACTATGGCTACACCTTC. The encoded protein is CSVGTARNYGYTF.

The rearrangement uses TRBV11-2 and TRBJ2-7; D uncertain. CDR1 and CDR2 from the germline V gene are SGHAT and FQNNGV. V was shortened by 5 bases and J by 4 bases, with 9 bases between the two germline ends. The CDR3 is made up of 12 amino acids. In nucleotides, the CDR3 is TGTGCCAGCAGCGCCTCAAGTTACGAGCAGTACTTC. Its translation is CASSASSYEQYF.

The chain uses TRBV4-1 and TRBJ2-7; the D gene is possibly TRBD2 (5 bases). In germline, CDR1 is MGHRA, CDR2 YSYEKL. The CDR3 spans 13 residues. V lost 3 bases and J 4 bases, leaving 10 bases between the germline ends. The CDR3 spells CASSQSEAYEQYF. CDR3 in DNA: TGCGCCAGCAGCCAGTCGGAGGCGTACGAGCAGTACTTC.

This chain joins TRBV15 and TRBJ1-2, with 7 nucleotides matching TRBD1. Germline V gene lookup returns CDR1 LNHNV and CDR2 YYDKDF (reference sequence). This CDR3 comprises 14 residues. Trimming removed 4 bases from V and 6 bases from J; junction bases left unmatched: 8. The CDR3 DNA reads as TGTGCCACCAGCACAAGGAAAACAGGGGATGGCTACACCTTC. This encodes CATSTRKTGDGYTF.

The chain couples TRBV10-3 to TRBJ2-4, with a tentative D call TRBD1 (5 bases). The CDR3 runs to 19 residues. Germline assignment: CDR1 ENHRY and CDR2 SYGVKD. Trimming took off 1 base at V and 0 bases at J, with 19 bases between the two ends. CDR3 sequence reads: CAISEYVLTGSLAKNIQYF. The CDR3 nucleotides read TGTGCCATCAGTGAGTACGTTCTAACAGGATCTCTAGCCAAAAACATTCAGTACTTC.

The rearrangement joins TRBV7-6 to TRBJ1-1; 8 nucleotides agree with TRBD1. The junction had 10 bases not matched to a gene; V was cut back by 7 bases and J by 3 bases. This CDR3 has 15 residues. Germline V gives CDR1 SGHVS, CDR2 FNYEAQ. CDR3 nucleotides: TGTGCCAGCACCCAAACCCAGGGGGCGGACACTGAAGCTTTCTTT. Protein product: CASTQTQGADTEAFF. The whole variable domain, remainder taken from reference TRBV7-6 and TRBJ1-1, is GAGVSQSPRYKVTKRGQDVALRCDPISGHVSLYWYRQALGQGPEFLTYFNYEAQQDKSGLPNDRFSAERPEGSISTLTIQRTEQRDSAMYRCASTQTQGADTEAFFGQGTRLTVV.

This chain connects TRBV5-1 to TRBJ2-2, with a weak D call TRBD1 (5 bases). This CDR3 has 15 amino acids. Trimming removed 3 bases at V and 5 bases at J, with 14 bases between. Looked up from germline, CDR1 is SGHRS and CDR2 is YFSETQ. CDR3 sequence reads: CASSSPQGWTGELFF. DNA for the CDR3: TGCGCCAGCAGCTCCCCTCAGGGATGGACCGGGGAGCTGTTTTTT.

This chain's CDR3 is CASSYSGGGSNYGYTF. CDR3 nucleotide sequence: TGTGCCAGCAGTTACTCGGGTGGGGGATCTAACTATGGCTACACCTTC. V usage is TRBV6-5 and J usage is TRBJ1-2, with D perhaps matching TRBD1 (5 bases). CDR3 size: 16 residues. V was cut by 0 bases and J by 0 bases, with 11 bases left in between. Germline-derived CDR1 and CDR2 are MNHEY and SVGAGI.

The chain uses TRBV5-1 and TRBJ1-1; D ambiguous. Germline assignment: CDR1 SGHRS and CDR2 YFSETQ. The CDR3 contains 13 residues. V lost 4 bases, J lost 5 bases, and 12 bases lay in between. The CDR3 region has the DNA TGCGCCAGCAGCGTGGGGATAACGACTGAAGCTTTCTTT. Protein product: CASSVGITTEAFF.

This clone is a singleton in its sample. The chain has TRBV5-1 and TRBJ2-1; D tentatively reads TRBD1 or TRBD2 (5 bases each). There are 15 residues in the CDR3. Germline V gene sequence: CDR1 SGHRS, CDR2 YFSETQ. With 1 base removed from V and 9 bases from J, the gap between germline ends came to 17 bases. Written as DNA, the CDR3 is TGCGCCAGCAGCTTGAGCAGGGCCCTAGGAGGTGAGCAGTTCTTC. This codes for CASSLSRALGGEQFF.

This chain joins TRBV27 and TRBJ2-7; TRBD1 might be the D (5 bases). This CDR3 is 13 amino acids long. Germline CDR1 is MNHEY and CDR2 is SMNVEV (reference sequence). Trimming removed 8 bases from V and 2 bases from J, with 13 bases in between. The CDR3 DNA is TGTGCCAGCGGAACCGGCAGGGCCTACGAGCAGTACTTC. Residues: CASGTGRAYEQYF.